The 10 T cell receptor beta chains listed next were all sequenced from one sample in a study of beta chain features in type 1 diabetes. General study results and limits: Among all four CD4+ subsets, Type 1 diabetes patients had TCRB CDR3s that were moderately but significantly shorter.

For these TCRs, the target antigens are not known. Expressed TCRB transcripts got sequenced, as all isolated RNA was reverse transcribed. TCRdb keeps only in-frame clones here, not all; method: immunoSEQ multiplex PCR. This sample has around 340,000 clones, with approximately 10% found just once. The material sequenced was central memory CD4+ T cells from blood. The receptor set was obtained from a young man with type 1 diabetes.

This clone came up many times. The CDR3 nucleotides are TGTGCCAGCAGTGAAGCGTTACGCAGAGAGACCCAGTACTTC. This codes for CASSEALRRETQYF. The chain joins TRBV2 to TRBJ2-5; D is unclear. Trimming removed 0 bases from V and 4 bases from J, with 9 bases in between. Germline V CDR1 and CDR2: SNHLY, FYNNEI. The CDR3 covers 14 residues.

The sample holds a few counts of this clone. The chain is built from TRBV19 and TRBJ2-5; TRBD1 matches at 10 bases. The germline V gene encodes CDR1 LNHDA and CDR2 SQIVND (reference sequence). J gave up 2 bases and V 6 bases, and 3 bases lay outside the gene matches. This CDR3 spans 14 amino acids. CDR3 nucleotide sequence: TGTGCCAGTAGGTCGGACAGGGGGCAAGAGACCCAGTACTTC. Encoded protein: CASRSDRGQETQYF.

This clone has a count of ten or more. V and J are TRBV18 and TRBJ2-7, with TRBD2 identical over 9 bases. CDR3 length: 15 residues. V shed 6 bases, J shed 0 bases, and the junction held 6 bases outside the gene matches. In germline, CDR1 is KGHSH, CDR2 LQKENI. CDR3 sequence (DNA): TGTGCCAGCTCGGGTGGACTAGCGAGCTCCTACGAGCAGTACTTC. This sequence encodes CASSGGLASSYEQYF. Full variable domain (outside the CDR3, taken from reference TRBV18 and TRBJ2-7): NAGVMQNPRHLVRRRGQEARLRCSPMKGHSHVYWYRQLPEEGLKFMVYLQKENIIDESGMPKERFSAEFPKEGPSILRIQQVVRGDSAAYFCASSGGLASSYEQYFGPGTRLTVT.

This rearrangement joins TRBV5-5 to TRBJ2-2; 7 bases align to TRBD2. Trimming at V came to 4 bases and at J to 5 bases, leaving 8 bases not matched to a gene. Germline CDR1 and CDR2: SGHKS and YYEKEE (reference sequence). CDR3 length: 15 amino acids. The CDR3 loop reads CASSTTGTTTGELFF. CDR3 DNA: TGTGCCAGCAGCACAACCGGGACTACGACCGGGGAGCTGTTTTTT.

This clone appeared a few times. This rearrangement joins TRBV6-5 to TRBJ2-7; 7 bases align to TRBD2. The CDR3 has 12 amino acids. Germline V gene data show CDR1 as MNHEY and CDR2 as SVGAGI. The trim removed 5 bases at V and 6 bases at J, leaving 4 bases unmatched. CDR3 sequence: CASSLPGGEQYF. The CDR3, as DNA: TGTGCCAGCAGTCTGCCGGGGGGCGAGCAGTACTTC.

The CDR3 here is CASSQDPGEGNTEAFF. The CDR3 DNA reads TGTGCCAGCAGCCAAGATCCAGGGGAGGGAAACACTGAAGCTTTCTTT. This chain connects TRBV14 to TRBJ1-1; the D gene is possibly TRBD1 (6 bases). CDR3 length: 16 amino acids. CDR1 and CDR2 (germline): SGHDN, FVKESK. Trimming removed 0 bases at V and 2 bases at J, with 13 bases between.

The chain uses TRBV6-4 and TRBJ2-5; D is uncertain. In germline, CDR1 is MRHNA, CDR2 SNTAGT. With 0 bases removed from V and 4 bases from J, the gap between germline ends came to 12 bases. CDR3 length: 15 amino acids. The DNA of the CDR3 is TGTGCCAGCAGTGACTCAGGCAGGTGGACAGAGACCCAGTACTTC. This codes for CASSDSGRWTETQYF.

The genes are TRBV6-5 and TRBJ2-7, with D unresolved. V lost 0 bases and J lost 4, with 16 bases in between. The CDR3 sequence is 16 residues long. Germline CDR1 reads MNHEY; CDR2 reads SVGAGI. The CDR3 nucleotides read TGTGCCAGCAGTTACTCTCACTTCTATGCACAATACGAGCAGTACTTC. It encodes CASSYSHFYAQYEQYF.

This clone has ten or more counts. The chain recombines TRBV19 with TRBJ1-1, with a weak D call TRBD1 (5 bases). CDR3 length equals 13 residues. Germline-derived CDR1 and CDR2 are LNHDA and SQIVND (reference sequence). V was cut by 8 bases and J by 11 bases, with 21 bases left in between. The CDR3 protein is CASGDREAAGAFF. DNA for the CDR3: TGTGCCAGTGGGGACCGAGAGGCGGCAGGGGCTTTCTTT.

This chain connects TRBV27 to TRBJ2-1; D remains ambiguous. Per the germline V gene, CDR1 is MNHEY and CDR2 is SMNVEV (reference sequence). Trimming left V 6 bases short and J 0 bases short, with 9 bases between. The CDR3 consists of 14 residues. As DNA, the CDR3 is TGTGCCAGCAGAACCTTGAGCTCCTACAATGAGCAGTTCTTC. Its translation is CASRTLSSYNEQFF.